This TCR beta chain was observed in a study of cytomegalovirus exposure and HLA in healthy donors. The CDR3 loop spans 17 amino acids. V shed 3 bases and J 10 bases; nucleotides not matched to a gene: 16. Germline CDR1 SGDLS, CDR2 YYNGEE. This clone was recorded once. Clones were sequenced by immunoSEQ multiplex PCR, and TCRdb holds only the in-frame ones, with some missing. This sample yields roughly 170,000 clones, of which around 81% are seen a single time; 2.5% to 3.5% belongs to the top ten. The source of this sequence is a woman in her late teens or twenties in good health and CMV-seropositive. Material for sequencing was PBMCs. The chain uses TRBV9 and TRBJ2-1; TRBD2 agrees at 10 bases. The DNA of the CDR3 is TGTGCCAGCAGCGCCCACCGACTAGCGGGTTCGGCGGGGGAGCAGTTCTTC. Encoded protein: CASSAHRLAGSAGEQFF.